Each of the 28 T cell receptor beta chains below was sequenced from the same sample in a study of CD8+CD57+ T cells in acquired aplastic anemia listed by TCRdb under 2018. Expansion of CD8+CD57+ cells had been shown by flow cytometry in the patients chosen for sequencing. These reads were obtained on an Illumina HiSeq 2000. Profiling of TCR beta VDJ combinations and CDR3 sequences used genomic DNA as the template. Starting from the raw public reads, TCRdb applied fastp trimming at Q25, assembled clones with MiXCR and retained in-frame beta chains. All rows with the same CDR3 protein become a single entry with the most common DNA and genes. The sample data list about 160,000 distinct CDR3 sequences, and about 45% of these were observed just once. The ten largest make up approximately 3% of the sample. The specimen was sorted CD4+, CD8+, or CD8+CD57+ T cells (not recorded which) from PBMCs. The receptors come from a human donor with aplastic anemia.

The gene calls are TRBV19 and TRBJ1-6; TRBD1 aligns across 9 bases. CDR1 and CDR2 (germline): LNHDA, SQIVND (reference sequence). The V gene end was trimmed by 1 base and the J gene end by 7 bases; junction bases not matched to a gene: 2. This CDR3 is built from 15 residues. CDR3 coding DNA: TGTGCCAGTAGTATAGCCGGGACAGGGAATTCACCCCTCCACTTT. Translation: CASSIAGTGNSPLHF.

This clonotype was seen a few times. This rearrangement joins TRBV18 to TRBJ2-3, with D tentatively TRBD1 (5 bases). The CDR3 is 14 residues long. From germline, CDR1 is KGHSH and CDR2 LQKENI. Trimming shortened V by 1 base and J by 3 bases, and 8 bases separated the two germline ends. In DNA form, the CDR3 reads TGTGCCAGCTCACCACTACAGGCTACAGATACGCAGTATTTT. Translated, it gives CASSPLQATDTQYF. Together with reference TRBV18 and TRBJ2-3, the CDR3 gives the full variable domain: NAGVMQNPRHLVRRRGQEARLRCSPMKGHSHVYWYRQLPEEGLKFMVYLQKENIIDESGMPKERFSAEFPKEGPSILRIQQVVRGDSAAYFCASSPLQATDTQYFGPGTRLTVL.

The gene calls are TRBV25-1 and TRBJ2-5; TRBD1 or TRBD2 may be the D gene (6 bases each). The V end lost 8 bases, the J end lost 2 bases, and 21 bases lay between the germline ends. The CDR3 runs to 16 residues. From germline, CDR1 is MGHDK and CDR2 SYGVNS. The CDR3 is CASSRDPGVNQETQYF. CDR3 DNA: TGTGCCAGCTCGCGGGATCCAGGGGTCAATCAAGAGACCCAGTACTTC.

The chain has TRBV7-3 and TRBJ2-7; 8 positions match TRBD2. Germline lookup yields CDR1 SGHTA and CDR2 FQGTGA. After removal of 1 base from V and 4 bases from J, the junction contained 6 bases not matched to a gene. This CDR3 has 15 residues. The CDR3 loop reads CASSLSGGKGYEQYF. The CDR3 DNA reads as TGTGCCAGCAGCTTAAGCGGGGGGAAAGGGTACGAGCAGTACTTC.

This rearrangement joins TRBV7-3 to TRBJ2-1; D gene uncertain. Between the trimmed V and J ends, which lost 7 bases and 3 bases, there was a span of 13 bases. The germline V gene encodes CDR1 SGHTA and CDR2 FQGTGA. CDR3 length equals 14 residues. CDR3 nucleotide sequence: TGTGCCAGCACCGAGTTCCCCAGCTACAATGAGCAGTTCTTC. Translated: CASTEFPSYNEQFF.

This chain uses TRBV10-3 with TRBJ2-1; TRBD2 matches 8 bases. CDR3 length equals 14 residues. Unmatched junction bases numbered 13, after V lost 10 bases and J lost 8 bases. Germline CDR1 is ENHRY and CDR2 is SYGVKD. CDR3 sequence (DNA): TGTGCCACCTCATCCGGGAGGGTTGTAGATGAGCAGTTCTTC. Its translation is CATSSGRVVDEQFF.

This clonotype was counted ten times or more. The DNA of the CDR3 is TGTGCCAGCAGCTTGAGAGCAGGGGCAGGGAACACTGAAGCTTTCTTT. The encoded protein is CASSLRAGAGNTEAFF. The chain links TRBV5-4 to TRBJ1-1, with D tentatively TRBD1 (6 bases). Trimming cost V 1 base and J 1 base, with 14 bases left between them. Germline assignment: CDR1 SGHNT and CDR2 YYREEE (reference sequence). The CDR3 sequence is 16 residues long.

This clonotype was observed at least ten times. The V call is TRBV15, the J call TRBJ2-2, with unresolved D. The V gene lost 6 bases and the J gene lost 0 bases, with 11 bases spanning the gap. CDR1 LNHNV and CDR2 YYDKDF come from the germline V gene (reference sequence). The CDR3 length is 15 residues. CDR3 region: CATRQDWTNTGELFF. In DNA form, the CDR3 reads TGTGCCACCAGACAAGACTGGACGAACACCGGGGAGCTGTTTTTT. The full variable domain, with the rest looked up from reference TRBV15 and TRBJ2-2, is DAMVIQNPRYQVTQFGKPVTLSCSQTLNHNVMYWYQQKSSQAPKLLFHYYDKDFNNEADTPDNFQSRRPNTSFCFLDIRSPGLGDTAMYLCATRQDWTNTGELFFGEGSRLTVL.

This chain joins TRBV10-1 and TRBJ2-3; 7 bases match TRBD2. Germline V gives CDR1 WNHNN, CDR2 SYGVQD (reference sequence). This CDR3 is 13 amino acids long. The trim removed 0 bases at V and 11 bases at J, leaving 5 bases unmatched. The CDR3 region is CASSESRTSEQYF. CDR3 sequence (DNA): TGCGCCAGCAGTGAGTCCCGGACTAGTGAGCAGTATTTT.

This clonotype has ten or more counts. The chain joins TRBV20-1 to TRBJ1-1; D perhaps matches TRBD1 (6 bases). V shed 6 bases and J shed 0 bases, with 8 bases lying between them. The CDR3 runs 12 residues. Germline V CDR1 and CDR2: DFQATT, SNEGSKA (reference sequence). CDR3: CSARTVNTEAFF. DNA for the CDR3: TGCAGTGCCCGGACAGTGAACACTGAAGCTTTCTTT.

The sample holds many counts of this clonotype. The V and J genes are TRBV19 and TRBJ2-2, with D tentatively TRBD1 (5 bases). CDR1 and CDR2 (germline): LNHDA, SQIVND (reference sequence). The CDR3 length is 15 residues. V was clipped by 3 bases and J by 8 bases, with 16 bases between them. As DNA, the CDR3 is TGTGCCAGTAGTATTGCCCTAGGGGTAACTGGGGAGCTGTTTTTT. Its protein product is CASSIALGVTGELFF.

This clonotype showed up many times. V usage is TRBV7-3 and J usage is TRBJ2-3, with 9 bases identical to TRBD1. The CDR3 covers 15 residues. Germline lookup yields CDR1 SGHTA and CDR2 FQGTGA. V trimming: 5 bases; J trimming: 2 bases; junction bases outside the gene matches: 5. CDR3 DNA: TGTGCCAGCAGCGTGGGACAGGGCGTCACAGATACGCAGTATTTT. It codes for CASSVGQGVTDTQYF. Based on the CDR3 plus reference TRBV7-3 and TRBJ2-3, the full variable domain is GAGVSQTPSNKVTEKGKYVELRCDPISGHTALYWYRQSLGQGPEFLIYFQGTGAADDSGLPNDRFFAVRPEGSVSTLKIQRTERGDSAVYLCASSVGQGVTDTQYFGPGTRLTVL.

This clonotype was found many times. V is TRBV2 and J is TRBJ2-5, with 8 nucleotides matching TRBD2. Germline assignment: CDR1 SNHLY and CDR2 FYNNEI. CDR3 length equals 14 residues. The trim removed 10 bases at V and 5 bases at J, leaving 12 bases unmatched. CDR3 nucleotide sequence: TGTGCCACCTTGGGGTCCCGCGGGGGGGAGACCCAGTACTTC. It specifies CATLGSRGGETQYF.

The table lists this clonotype with a few counts. The chain employs TRBV12-3 or TRBV12-4 and TRBJ2-7; D uncertain. The V end lost 6 bases, the J end lost 5 bases, and 11 bases lay between the germline ends. The CDR3 is 12 amino acids. CDR3: CASSPLGDEQYF. The CDR3 bases are TGTGCCAGCAGCCCCTTGGGTGACGAGCAGTACTTC.

The V call is TRBV29-1, the J call TRBJ2-1; D gene unclear. CDR3 length equals 12 residues. The V end lost 2 bases, the J end lost 2 bases, and 4 bases lay between the germline ends. Germline CDR1 and CDR2: SQVTM and ANQGSEA. CDR3 sequence (DNA): TGCAGCGTTGAAATTGCCTACAATGAGCAGTTCTTC. Encoded protein: CSVEIAYNEQFF.

This clonotype was seen repeatedly, ten times or more. The chain couples TRBV20-1 to TRBJ1-1, with TRBD1 matching 10 bases. The CDR3 extends over 14 amino acids. Germline V CDR1 and CDR2: DFQATT, SNEGSKA (reference sequence). The trim removed 5 bases at V and 4 bases at J, leaving 7 bases unmatched. CDR3 bases: TGCAGTGCTTTATCCGGGACAGGGGTCACTGAAGCTTTCTTT. It is translated as CSALSGTGVTEAFF.

This clonotype was detected many times. This chain links TRBV29-1 with TRBJ2-1; the D is unclear. The CDR3 runs to 12 residues. The germline V and J ends were trimmed by 6 bases and 7 bases, with 13 bases remaining between them. The germline V gene encodes CDR1 SQVTM and CDR2 ANQGSEA. The CDR3 reads CSVTLLENEQFF. The CDR3 coding sequence is TGCAGCGTGACCCTCTTGGAGAATGAGCAGTTCTTC.

This clonotype was observed at least ten times. This rearrangement joins TRBV6-5 to TRBJ2-7; D is unclear. Trimming shortened V by 6 bases and J by 5 bases, and 14 bases separated the two germline ends. This CDR3 contains 13 residues. From germline, CDR1 is MNHEY and CDR2 SVGAGI. CDR3 coding DNA: TGTGCCAGCAGCCCGTGGGGTAGGAACGAGCAGTACTTC. It translates to CASSPWGRNEQYF.

This clonotype was detected only once. This chain joins TRBV9 and TRBJ2-2; 9 nucleotides match TRBD2. Trimming cost V 6 bases and J 2 bases; bases outside gene matches: 5. Per the germline V gene, CDR1 is SGDLS and CDR2 is YYNGEE. The CDR3 has 15 amino acids. The CDR3 nucleotides read TGTGCCAGCACAGCTAGCGGGGTAAACACCGGGGAGCTGTTTTTT. The encoded protein is CASTASGVNTGELFF.

A note on this clonotype: Germline is not matched at one junction end, which may reflect a read error. The chain employs TRBV29-1 and TRBJ2-5, with D perhaps being TRBD1 or TRBD2 (5 bases each). The CDR3 is made up of 12 amino acids. CDR1 and CDR2 from the germline V gene are SQVTM and ANQGSEA. In DNA form, the CDR3 reads TGCAGCGTTTGGGGGTTCGAAGAGACCAAGTACTTC. It is translated as CSVWGFEETKYF.

The chain has TRBV3-1 and TRBJ1-5; TRBD1 agrees at 8 bases. This CDR3 is built from 16 residues. Trimming cost V 1 base and J 1 base; bases outside gene matches: 3. Germline lookup yields CDR1 LGHDT and CDR2 YNNKEL (reference sequence). The CDR3 bases are TGTGCCAGCAGCCAAGGGACAGGGATAAGCAATCAGCCCCAGCATTTT. As protein: CASSQGTGISNQPQHF.

This clonotype has at least ten counts. The genes are TRBV7-2 and TRBJ1-5; TRBD1 is a possible D gene (5 bases). Trimming cost V 4 bases and J 5 bases, with 9 bases left between them. Per the germline V gene, CDR1 is SGHTA and CDR2 is FQGNSA. The CDR3 extends over 13 amino acids. The CDR3 DNA sequence: TGTGCCAGCAGCTGGACACAGGATCAGCCCCAGCATTTT. It codes for CASSWTQDQPQHF.

The sample holds many counts of this clonotype. DNA for the CDR3: TGCGCCAGCAGCCAACCGGGACGATCTAACACTGAAGCTTTCTTT. This sequence encodes CASSQPGRSNTEAFF. The chain employs TRBV4-1 and TRBJ1-1; TRBD1 is a possible D gene (5 bases). Germline loops: CDR1 MGHRA, CDR2 YSYEKL. V lost 2 bases and J 2 bases, leaving 12 bases between the germline ends. This CDR3 has 15 residues.

V gene TRBV18 combines with J gene TRBJ1-2; TRBD1 might be the D (6 bases). Germline-derived CDR1 and CDR2 are KGHSH and LQKENI. This CDR3 contains 14 residues. Deletions cut 3 bases from V and 8 bases from J, with 16 bases between. Here the CDR3 DNA reads TGTGCCAGCTCACCCTTAGGCAGGGGCGGAGGCTACACCTTC. It translates to CASSPLGRGGGYTF. The full variable domain, in which reference TRBV18 and TRBJ1-2 provide the parts outside the CDR3, is NAGVMQNPRHLVRRRGQEARLRCSPMKGHSHVYWYRQLPEEGLKFMVYLQKENIIDESGMPKERFSAEFPKEGPSILRIQQVVRGDSAAYFCASSPLGRGGGYTFGSGTRLTVV.

The gene calls are TRBV7-2 and TRBJ2-7; 9 bases agree with TRBD2. Germline values: CDR1 SGHTA, CDR2 FQGNSA. The CDR3 loop spans 15 amino acids. The V segment lost 7 bases and the J segment 5 bases; nucleotides outside the gene matches: 12. The CDR3 loop reads CASTPGSGRLHEQYF. The CDR3 DNA follows: TGTGCCAGCACCCCCGGAAGCGGGAGGCTCCACGAGCAGTACTTC.

The chain uses TRBV20-1 and TRBJ2-7; 11 nucleotides match TRBD2. CDR3 length: 14 residues. CDR1 is DFQATT and CDR2 is SNEGSKA in the germline V gene (reference sequence). With V trimmed by 2 bases and J by 4 bases, 4 bases remained unmatched. The CDR3: CSARKLAGGYEQYF. The CDR3 DNA is TGCAGTGCTAGAAAGCTAGCGGGAGGATACGAGCAGTACTTC.

The V gene is TRBV2, the J gene TRBJ1-2, with 7 bases aligning to TRBD1. Germline loops: CDR1 SNHLY, CDR2 FYNNEI. The CDR3 consists of 13 residues. The V gene end was trimmed by 6 bases and the J gene end by 6 bases; junction bases not matched to a gene: 7. The CDR3 here is CASRRLTGNGYTF. CDR3 DNA sequence: TGTGCCAGCAGGCGATTGACAGGGAATGGCTACACCTTC.

With respect to this clonotype: Sequence at one end of the junction differs from germline and may be a read error. The chain links TRBV27 to TRBJ2-1; 7 nucleotides agree with TRBD2. Looked up from germline, CDR1 is MNHEY and CDR2 is SMNVEV (reference sequence). This CDR3 region has 13 residues. Written as DNA, the CDR3 is TGTGCCAGCAGTTTATCGTGGGGGGGTCTCCCGGTCTTC. Translating it yields CASSLSWGGLPVF.